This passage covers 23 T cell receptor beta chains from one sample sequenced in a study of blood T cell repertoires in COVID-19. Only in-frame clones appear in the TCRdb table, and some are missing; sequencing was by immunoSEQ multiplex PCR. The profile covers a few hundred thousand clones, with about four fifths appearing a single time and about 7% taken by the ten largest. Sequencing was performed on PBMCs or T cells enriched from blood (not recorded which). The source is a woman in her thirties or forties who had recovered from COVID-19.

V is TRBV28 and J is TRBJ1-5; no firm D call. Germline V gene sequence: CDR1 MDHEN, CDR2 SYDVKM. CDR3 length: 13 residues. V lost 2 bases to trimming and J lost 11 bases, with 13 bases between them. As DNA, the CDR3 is TGTGCCAGCAGTTTAAGTTGGGTGGAGGCCCAGCATTTT. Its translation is CASSLSWVEAQHF.

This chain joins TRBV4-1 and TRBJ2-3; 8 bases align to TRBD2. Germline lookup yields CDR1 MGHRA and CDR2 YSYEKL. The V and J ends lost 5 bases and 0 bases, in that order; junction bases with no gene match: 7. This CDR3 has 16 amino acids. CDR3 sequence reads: CASSLLAGTSTDTQYF. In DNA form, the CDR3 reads TGCGCCAGCAGCTTATTAGCGGGAACTAGCACAGATACGCAGTATTTT.

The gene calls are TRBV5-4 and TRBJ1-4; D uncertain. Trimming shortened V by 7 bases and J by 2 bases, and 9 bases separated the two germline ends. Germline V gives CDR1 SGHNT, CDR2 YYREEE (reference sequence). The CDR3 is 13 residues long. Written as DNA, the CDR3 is TGTGCCAGCCGTCTGTCGACTAATGAAAAACTGTTTTTT. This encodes CASRLSTNEKLFF.

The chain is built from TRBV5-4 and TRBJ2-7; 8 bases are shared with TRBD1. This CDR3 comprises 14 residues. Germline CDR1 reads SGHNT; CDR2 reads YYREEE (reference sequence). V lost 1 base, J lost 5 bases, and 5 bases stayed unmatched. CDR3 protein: CASSLSPGGDEQYF. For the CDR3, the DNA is TGTGCCAGCAGCTTGTCACCAGGGGGCGACGAGCAGTACTTC.

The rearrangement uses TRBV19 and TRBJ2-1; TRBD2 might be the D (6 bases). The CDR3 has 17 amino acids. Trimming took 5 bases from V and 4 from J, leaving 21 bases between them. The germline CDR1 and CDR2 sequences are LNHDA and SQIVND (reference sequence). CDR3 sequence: CASSSPGTPRGYNEQFF. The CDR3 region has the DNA TGTGCCAGTAGTTCCCCAGGGACTCCTCGGGGATACAATGAGCAGTTCTTC.

The CDR3 bases are TGTGCTAGTGGTTTGGGTAGGGGTGAAGCTTTCTTT. Translation: CASGLGRGEAFF. This chain connects TRBV12-5 to TRBJ1-1; perhaps TRBD1 as D (5 bases). The CDR3 totals 12 residues. Trimming removed 1 base from V and 7 bases from J, with 7 bases in between. The germline gives CDR1 LGHNT, CDR2 FRNRAP. Together with reference TRBV12-5 and TRBJ1-1, the CDR3 gives the full variable domain: DARVTQTPRHKVTEMGQEVTMRCQPILGHNTVFWYRQTMMQGLELLAYFRNRAPLDDSGMPKDRFSAEMPDATLATLKIQPSEPRDSAVYFCASGLGRGEAFFGQGTRLTVV.

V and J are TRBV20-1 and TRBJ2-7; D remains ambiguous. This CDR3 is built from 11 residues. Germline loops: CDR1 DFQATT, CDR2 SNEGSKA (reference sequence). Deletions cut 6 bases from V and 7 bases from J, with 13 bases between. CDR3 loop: CSACPVEEQYV. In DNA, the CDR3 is TGCAGTGCATGCCCCGTTGAGGAGCAGTACGTC.

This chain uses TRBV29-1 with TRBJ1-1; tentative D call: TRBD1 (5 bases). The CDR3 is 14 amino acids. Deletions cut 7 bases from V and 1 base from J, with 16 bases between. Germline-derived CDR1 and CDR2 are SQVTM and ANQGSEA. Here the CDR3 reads CSGITRTQNTEAFF. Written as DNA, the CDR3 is TGCAGCGGGATAACTCGGACACAGAACACTGAAGCTTTCTTT. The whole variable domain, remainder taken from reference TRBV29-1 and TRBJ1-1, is SAVISQKPSRDICQRGTSLTIQCQVDSQVTMMFWYRQQPGQSLTLIATANQGSEATYESGFVIDKFPISRPNLTFSTLTVSNMSPEDSSIYLCSGITRTQNTEAFFGQGTRLTVV.

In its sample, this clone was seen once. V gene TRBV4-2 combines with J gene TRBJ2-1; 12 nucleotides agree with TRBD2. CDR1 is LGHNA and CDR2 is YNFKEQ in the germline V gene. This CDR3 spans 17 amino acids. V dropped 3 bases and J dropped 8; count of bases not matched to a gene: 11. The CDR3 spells CASSQPISSGRAHEQFF. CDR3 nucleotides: TGTGCCAGCAGCCAGCCCATATCTAGCGGGAGGGCACATGAGCAGTTCTTC.

CDR3 loop: CASAGETQYF. CDR3 coding DNA: TGTGCCAGTGCGGGAGAGACCCAGTACTTC. J is TRBJ2-5 and V is TRBV12-3 or TRBV12-4; possible D gene TRBD2, 5 bases. Trimming removed 9 bases at V and 4 bases at J, with 6 bases between. The CDR3 is 10 residues long.

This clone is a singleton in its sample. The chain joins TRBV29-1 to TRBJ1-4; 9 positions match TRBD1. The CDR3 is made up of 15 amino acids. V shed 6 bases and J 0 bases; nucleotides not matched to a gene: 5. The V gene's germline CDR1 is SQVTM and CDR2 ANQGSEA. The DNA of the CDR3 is TGCAGCGTGCGGGACAGGGTCGCAACTAATGAAAAACTGTTTTTT. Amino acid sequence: CSVRDRVATNEKLFF.

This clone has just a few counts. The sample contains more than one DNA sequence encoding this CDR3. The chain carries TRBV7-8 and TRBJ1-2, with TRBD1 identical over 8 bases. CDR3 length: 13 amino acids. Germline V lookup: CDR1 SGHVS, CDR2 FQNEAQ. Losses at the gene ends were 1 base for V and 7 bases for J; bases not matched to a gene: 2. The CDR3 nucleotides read TGTGCCAGCAGCTTAGGACAGGGGTTTGGCTACACCTTC. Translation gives CASSLGQGFGYTF.

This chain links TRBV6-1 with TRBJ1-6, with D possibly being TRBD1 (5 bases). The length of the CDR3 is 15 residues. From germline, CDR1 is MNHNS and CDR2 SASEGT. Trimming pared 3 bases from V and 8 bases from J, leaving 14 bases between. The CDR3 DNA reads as TGTGCCAGCAGTGAGGGGCCCGTCCGTTATTCACCCCTCCACTTT. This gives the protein CASSEGPVRYSPLHF.

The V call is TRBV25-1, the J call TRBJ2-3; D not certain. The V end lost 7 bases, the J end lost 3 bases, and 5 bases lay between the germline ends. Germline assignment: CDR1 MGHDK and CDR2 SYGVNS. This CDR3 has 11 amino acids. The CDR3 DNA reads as TGTGCCAGCATTCTGACAGATACGCAGTATTTT. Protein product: CASILTDTQYF.

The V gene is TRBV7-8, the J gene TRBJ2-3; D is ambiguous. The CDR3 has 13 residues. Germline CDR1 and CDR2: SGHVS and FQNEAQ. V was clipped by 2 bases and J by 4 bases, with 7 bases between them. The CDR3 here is CASSLRVADTQYF. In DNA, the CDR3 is TGTGCCAGCAGCTTACGAGTCGCAGATACGCAGTATTTT.

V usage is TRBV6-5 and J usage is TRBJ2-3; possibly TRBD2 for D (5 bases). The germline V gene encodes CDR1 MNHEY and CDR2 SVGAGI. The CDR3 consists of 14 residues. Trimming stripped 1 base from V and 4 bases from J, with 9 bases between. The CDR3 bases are TGTGCCAGCAGTTACTACCGGGATTCAGATACGCAGTATTTT. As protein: CASSYYRDSDTQYF.

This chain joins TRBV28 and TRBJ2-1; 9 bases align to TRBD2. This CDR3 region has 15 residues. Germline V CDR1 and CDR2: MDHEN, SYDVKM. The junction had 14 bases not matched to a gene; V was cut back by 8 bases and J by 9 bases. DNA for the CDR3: TGTGCCAGCTGGCCGAGGACTAGCGCGGATGGTGAGCAGTTCTTC. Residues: CASWPRTSADGEQFF.

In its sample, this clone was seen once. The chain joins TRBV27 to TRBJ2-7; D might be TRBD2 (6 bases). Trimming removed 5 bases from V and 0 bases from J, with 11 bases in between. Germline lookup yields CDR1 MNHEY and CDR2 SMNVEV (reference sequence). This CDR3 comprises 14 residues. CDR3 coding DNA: TGTGCCAGCAGTGGGGACGGGAGCTCCTACGAGCAGTACTTC. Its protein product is CASSGDGSSYEQYF.

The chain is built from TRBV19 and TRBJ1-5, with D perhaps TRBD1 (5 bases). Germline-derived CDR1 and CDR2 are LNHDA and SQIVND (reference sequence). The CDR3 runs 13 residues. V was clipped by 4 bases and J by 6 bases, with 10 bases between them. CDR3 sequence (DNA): TGTGCCAGTAGTAGGGGCTGGGGTCAGCCCCAGCATTTT. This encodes CASSRGWGQPQHF.

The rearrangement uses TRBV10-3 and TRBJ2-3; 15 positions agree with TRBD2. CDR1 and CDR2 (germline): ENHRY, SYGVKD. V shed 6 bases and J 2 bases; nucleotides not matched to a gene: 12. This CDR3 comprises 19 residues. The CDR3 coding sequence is TGTGCCATCAGCGGACTAGCGGGAGGGTCAGGCGTTAACACAGATACGCAGTATTTT. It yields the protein CAISGLAGGSGVNTDTQYF.

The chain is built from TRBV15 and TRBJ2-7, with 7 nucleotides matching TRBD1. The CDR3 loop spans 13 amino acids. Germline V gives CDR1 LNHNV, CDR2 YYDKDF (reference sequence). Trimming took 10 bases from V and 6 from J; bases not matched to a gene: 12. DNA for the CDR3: TGTGCCAGCCGACAGGGACAGATAGGCGAGCAGTACTTC. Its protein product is CASRQGQIGEQYF.

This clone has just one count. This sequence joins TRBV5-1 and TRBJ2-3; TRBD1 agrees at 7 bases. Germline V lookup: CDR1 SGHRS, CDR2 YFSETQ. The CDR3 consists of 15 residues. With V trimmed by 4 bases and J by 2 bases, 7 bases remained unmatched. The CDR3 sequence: CASSAPGQPTDTQYF. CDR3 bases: TGCGCCAGCAGCGCCCCGGGACAGCCCACAGATACGCAGTATTTT.

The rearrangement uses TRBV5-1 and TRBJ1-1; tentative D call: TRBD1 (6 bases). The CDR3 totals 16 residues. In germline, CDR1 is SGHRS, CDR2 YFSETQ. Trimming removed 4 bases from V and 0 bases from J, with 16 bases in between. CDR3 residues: CASSTTTGQMNTEAFF. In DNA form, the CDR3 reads TGCGCCAGCAGCACCACGACAGGCCAGATGAACACTGAAGCTTTCTTT.